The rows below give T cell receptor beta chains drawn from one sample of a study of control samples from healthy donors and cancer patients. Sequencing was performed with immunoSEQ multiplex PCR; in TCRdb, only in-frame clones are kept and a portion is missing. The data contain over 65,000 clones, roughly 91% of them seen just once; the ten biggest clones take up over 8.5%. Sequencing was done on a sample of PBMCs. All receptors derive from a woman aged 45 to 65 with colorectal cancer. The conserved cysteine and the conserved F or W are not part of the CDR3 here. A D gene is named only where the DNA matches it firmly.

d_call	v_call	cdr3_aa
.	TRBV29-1	SVQVGDSGNTIY
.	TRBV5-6	ASSPRTGTDTQY
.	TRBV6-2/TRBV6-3	ASSYSGLRANYGYT
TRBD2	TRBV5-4	ASSLGTSGGDTQY
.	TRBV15	ATSRDSNYGYT
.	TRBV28	ASSFRGGNQPQH
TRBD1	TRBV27	ASSFRGTGPERTEAF
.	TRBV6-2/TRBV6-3	ASSYAWETQY
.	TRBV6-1	ASSEWGYTQY
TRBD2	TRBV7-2	ASSLTGLFEAGETQY
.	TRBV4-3	ASSQDRQGRSSTDTQY
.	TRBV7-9	ASTGFWGTQDTQY
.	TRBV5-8	ATSLPEGARETQY
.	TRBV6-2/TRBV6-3	ASSGSGYNQPQH
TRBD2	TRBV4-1	ASSQDRGLAGAYTDTQY
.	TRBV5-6	ASSLWGSSGNTIY
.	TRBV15	ATSGKGGYTGELF
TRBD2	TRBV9	ASSGRLAGADTQY
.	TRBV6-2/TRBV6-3	ASSQARSQH
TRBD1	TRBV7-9	ASSSTGVVTEAF
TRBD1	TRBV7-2	ASSVDRGRPEAF
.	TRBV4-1	ASSQGSEGIREKLF
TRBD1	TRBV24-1	ATSDSTGAGETQY
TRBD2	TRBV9	ASSVAGGGTDTQY